The rows below give T cell receptor beta chains drawn from one sample of a study of CD8 T cells in Susac syndrome. TCRdb re-called the immunoSEQ multiplex PCR reads with MiXCR, one entry per CDR3 protein. This table holds some 300,000 distinct CDR3 sequences, about nine tenths found once. Sequenced: CD8+ T cells from PBMCs. These receptors originate from a human donor with multiple sclerosis. Each CDR3 is given without its conserved first and last residue. A D gene is named only where the DNA matches it firmly. Rows may omit the clone size; those that give it use once, few, many or a size class.

j_call: TRBJ2-7
v_call: TRBV25-1
clone_size: few
d_call: -
cdr3_aa: ASSEGQGLNLIEQY

j_call: TRBJ2-1
v_call: TRBV7-9
clone_size: -
d_call: -
cdr3_aa: ASSPLRGQSFGEQF

j_call: TRBJ2-1
v_call: TRBV6-2/TRBV6-3
clone_size: -
d_call: -
cdr3_aa: ASSYSGHGIRSYNEQF

j_call: TRBJ2-2
v_call: TRBV6-1
clone_size: -
d_call: -
cdr3_aa: ASSEHWGVNTGELF

j_call: TRBJ2-2
v_call: TRBV29-1
clone_size: -
d_call: -
cdr3_aa: SVVGISTGELF

j_call: TRBJ2-6
v_call: TRBV30
clone_size: -
d_call: -
cdr3_aa: AWSDLTLGRPWTGANVLT

j_call: TRBJ2-1
v_call: TRBV28
clone_size: few
d_call: -
cdr3_aa: ASSLVDYNEQF

j_call: TRBJ2-7
v_call: TRBV27
clone_size: -
d_call: TRBD1
cdr3_aa: ASSLQDRGIYEQY

j_call: TRBJ2-5
v_call: TRBV18
clone_size: once
d_call: -
cdr3_aa: ASSPWLKETQY

j_call: TRBJ1-5
v_call: TRBV4-3
clone_size: -
d_call: -
cdr3_aa: ASSQALGSNQPQH

j_call: TRBJ1-2
v_call: TRBV9
clone_size: -
d_call: -
cdr3_aa: ASSGPRGAGGANYGYT

j_call: TRBJ2-1
v_call: TRBV3-1
clone_size: -
d_call: -
cdr3_aa: ASSQGSGTNEQF

j_call: TRBJ1-6
v_call: TRBV5-4
clone_size: -
d_call: TRBD1
cdr3_aa: ASSFTGDSGSPLH

j_call: TRBJ2-2
v_call: TRBV28
clone_size: -
d_call: TRBD2
cdr3_aa: ASRKGTSGAGELF

j_call: TRBJ1-5
v_call: TRBV27
clone_size: -
d_call: -
cdr3_aa: ASSPQQGFWEGNQPQH

j_call: TRBJ1-2
v_call: TRBV20-1
clone_size: -
d_call: -
cdr3_aa: SAFVGPWARDGYGYT

j_call: TRBJ2-5
v_call: TRBV28
clone_size: -
d_call: -
cdr3_aa: ASSDTGWDIPKRETQY

j_call: TRBJ1-5
v_call: TRBV19
clone_size: -
d_call: -
cdr3_aa: ASSTELMRIYTDQPQH

j_call: TRBJ2-7
v_call: TRBV5-4
clone_size: -
d_call: TRBD2
cdr3_aa: ASSLELAGASYEQY

j_call: TRBJ1-2
v_call: TRBV19
clone_size: -
d_call: -
cdr3_aa: ASSADDGYT

j_call: TRBJ1-5
v_call: TRBV27
clone_size: -
d_call: -
cdr3_aa: ASGDGLAGNQPQH

j_call: TRBJ2-7
v_call: TRBV4-1
clone_size: -
d_call: TRBD1
cdr3_aa: ASSAPGQGSYEQY

j_call: TRBJ1-1
v_call: TRBV20-1
clone_size: -
d_call: -
cdr3_aa: SARGSSAAF

j_call: TRBJ2-3
v_call: TRBV7-2
clone_size: few
d_call: -
cdr3_aa: ASSLWDADTQY

j_call: TRBJ2-1
v_call: TRBV28
clone_size: -
d_call: TRBD2
cdr3_aa: ASRHIQATSGANEQF

j_call: TRBJ2-7
v_call: TRBV7-9
clone_size: -
d_call: -
cdr3_aa: ASSLSAFYEQY

j_call: TRBJ2-2
v_call: TRBV4-2
clone_size: -
d_call: -
cdr3_aa: ASSQERSFGGELF

j_call: TRBJ2-7
v_call: TRBV28
clone_size: -
d_call: -
cdr3_aa: ASSFRGLAYEQY

j_call: TRBJ2-1
v_call: TRBV10-3
clone_size: -
d_call: TRBD2
cdr3_aa: AISDLAGAGNEQF

j_call: TRBJ2-3
v_call: TRBV6-6
clone_size: -
d_call: -
cdr3_aa: ASSDLLPDTQY

j_call: TRBJ2-7
v_call: TRBV5-1
clone_size: few
d_call: TRBD1
cdr3_aa: ASSWKQGVLDYEQY

j_call: TRBJ2-2
v_call: TRBV27
clone_size: -
d_call: -
cdr3_aa: ASSLEILRGTANTGELF

j_call: TRBJ2-1
v_call: TRBV7-3
clone_size: -
d_call: TRBD2
cdr3_aa: ASSLAGAAGQQF

j_call: TRBJ1-5
v_call: TRBV7-8
clone_size: -
d_call: TRBD1
cdr3_aa: ASSPSFTDRAQPQH

j_call: TRBJ1-1
v_call: TRBV12-3/TRBV12-4
clone_size: -
d_call: -
cdr3_aa: ASSVTGSTEAF

j_call: TRBJ1-4
v_call: TRBV20-1
clone_size: -
d_call: -
cdr3_aa: SAIQTTGNEKLF

j_call: TRBJ1-1
v_call: TRBV29-1
clone_size: -
d_call: -
cdr3_aa: SVEDQGTSANTEAF

j_call: TRBJ2-6
v_call: TRBV20-1
clone_size: -
d_call: -
cdr3_aa: SARHSGANVLT

j_call: TRBJ2-7
v_call: TRBV2
clone_size: -
d_call: TRBD1
cdr3_aa: ASGDREQY

j_call: TRBJ1-2
v_call: TRBV29-1
clone_size: -
d_call: -
cdr3_aa: SVVEGPGYT

j_call: TRBJ1-2
v_call: TRBV20-1
clone_size: -
d_call: -
cdr3_aa: SASHGYT

j_call: TRBJ1-1
v_call: TRBV19
clone_size: -
d_call: -
cdr3_aa: ASTLGGVTEAF

j_call: TRBJ2-6
v_call: TRBV7-9
clone_size: -
d_call: -
cdr3_aa: ASSSAGSSGANVLT

j_call: TRBJ2-1
v_call: TRBV4-3
clone_size: -
d_call: -
cdr3_aa: ASSQDSVGNSYNEQF

j_call: TRBJ2-3
v_call: TRBV2
clone_size: -
d_call: -
cdr3_aa: ASRGDVSTDTQY

j_call: TRBJ1-2
v_call: TRBV13
clone_size: -
d_call: -
cdr3_aa: ASSLIDSPYGYT

j_call: TRBJ2-5
v_call: TRBV28
clone_size: once
d_call: -
cdr3_aa: ASSFPSPETQY

j_call: TRBJ2-1
v_call: TRBV28
clone_size: -
d_call: TRBD2
cdr3_aa: ASRGLAELPTPHEQF

j_call: TRBJ2-7
v_call: TRBV6-5
clone_size: -
d_call: -
cdr3_aa: ASSYRGAPYEQY

j_call: TRBJ1-4
v_call: TRBV27
clone_size: -
d_call: TRBD1
cdr3_aa: ASSSSTGREKLF

j_call: TRBJ1-5
v_call: TRBV7-9
clone_size: -
d_call: TRBD1
cdr3_aa: ASSSSGTGFNQPQH

j_call: TRBJ2-5
v_call: TRBV3-1
clone_size: -
d_call: TRBD2
cdr3_aa: ASSQDVLAGGMYQETQY

j_call: TRBJ2-1
v_call: TRBV19
clone_size: -
d_call: TRBD2
cdr3_aa: ASTQLAGANEQF